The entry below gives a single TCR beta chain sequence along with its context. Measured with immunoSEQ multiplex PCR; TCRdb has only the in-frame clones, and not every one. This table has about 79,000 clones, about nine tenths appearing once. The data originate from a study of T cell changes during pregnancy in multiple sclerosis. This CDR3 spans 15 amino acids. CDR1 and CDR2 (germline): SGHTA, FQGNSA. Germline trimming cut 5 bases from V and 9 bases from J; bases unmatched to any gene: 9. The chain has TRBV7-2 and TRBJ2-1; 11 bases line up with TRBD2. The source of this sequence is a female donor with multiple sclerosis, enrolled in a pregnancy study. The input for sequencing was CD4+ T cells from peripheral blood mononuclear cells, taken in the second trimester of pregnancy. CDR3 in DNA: TGTGCCAGCAGCCTTAGCGGGGGGGCCTTGGGTGAGCAGTTCTTC. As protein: CASSLSGGALGEQFF. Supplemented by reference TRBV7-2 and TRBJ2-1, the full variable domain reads GAGVSQSPSNKVTEKGKDVELRCDPISGHTALYWYRQSLGQGLEFLIYFQGNSAPDKSGLPSDRFSAERTGGSVSTLTIQRTQQEDSAVYLCASSLSGGALGEQFFGPGTRLTVL.